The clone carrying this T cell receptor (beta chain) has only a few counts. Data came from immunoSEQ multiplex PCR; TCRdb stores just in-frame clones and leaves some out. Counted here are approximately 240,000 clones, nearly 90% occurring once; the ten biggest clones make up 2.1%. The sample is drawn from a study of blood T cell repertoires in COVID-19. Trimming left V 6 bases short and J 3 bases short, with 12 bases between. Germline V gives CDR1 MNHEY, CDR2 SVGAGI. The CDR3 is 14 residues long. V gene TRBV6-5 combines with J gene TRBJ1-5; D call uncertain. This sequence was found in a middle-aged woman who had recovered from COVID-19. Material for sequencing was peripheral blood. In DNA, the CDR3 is TGTGCCAGCAGGAGGGAAAACCTCAATCAGCCCCAGCATTTT. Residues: CASRRENLNQPQHF.